This T cell receptor beta chain was sequenced in a study of blood T cell repertoires in COVID-19. The CDR3 is made up of 13 amino acids. Germline values: CDR1 MGHRA, CDR2 YSYEKL. The ends were cut back, 1 base at V and 9 bases at J, with 12 bases in the middle. In Cohort 3, a recovered donor had either two negative PCRs, clearance, or symptom resolution. Libraries were prepared by immunoSEQ multiplex PCR; TCRdb keeps only in-frame clonotypes and omits some of them. This sample carries 250,000 to 350,000 clones, 80% to 90% of them seen once, and the ten largest clones take 3.5% to 4.5%. This receptor was taken from a woman aged 30 to 39 who had recovered from COVID-19. The sample was PBMCs or T cells enriched from blood (not recorded which). The rearrangement links TRBV4-1 to TRBJ1-1, with D possibly being TRBD1 (5 bases). As DNA, the CDR3 is TGCGCCAGCAGCCAAGTTGTCCGGGGGAAAGCTTTCTTT. Amino acid sequence: CASSQVVRGKAFF.